This T cell receptor (beta chain) was observed in a study of identifying expanded T cells in peripheral blood. General study results and limits: Over two and four weeks, about 16 and 20 clones changed, versus roughly 1.1 between replicates. Variance in clone template counts between approximately two-week samples significantly increased with total template count across all healthy donors.

With regard to this clone: The antigen remains unidentified.

The germline V gene has CDR1 LNHNV and CDR2 YYDKDF (reference sequence). The CDR3 contains 16 residues. V was clipped by 2 bases and J by 2 bases, with 13 bases between them. Repertoires were generated with immunoSEQ multiplex PCR, while TCRdb's copy carries only in-frame clones and drops some. This sample carries roughly 96,000 clones, roughly 87% of them seen once, and the ten largest clones take 5.5% to 7%. Healthy donors had no documented immune events, such as infections, while sampled. The TCR sequence derives from a person between 18 and 70 years old in good health. Source material: blood. J is TRBJ1-5 and V is TRBV15; unclear D gene. CDR3 DNA sequence: TGTGCCACCAGCAGACTGGAGGGTGCGGGCAATCAGCCCCAGCATTTT. It encodes CATSRLEGAGNQPQHF.